One sample yielded the 5 T cell receptor beta chains listed below, sequenced in a study of blood T cell repertoires in COVID-19. Sequencing was performed with immunoSEQ multiplex PCR; in TCRdb, only in-frame clones are kept and a portion is missing. The profile shows 250,000 to 300,000 clones, more than 80% of them singletons. The specimen sequenced was PBMCs or T cells enriched from blood (not recorded which). The receptors here all came from a woman younger than 45 who had recovered from COVID-19.

This chain connects TRBV20-1 to TRBJ2-3; no reliable D call. Germline CDR1 DFQATT, CDR2 SNEGSKA (reference sequence). This CDR3 has 14 residues. Between the trimmed V and J ends, which lost 3 bases and 2 bases, there was a span of 12 bases. The CDR3 loop reads CSASPRLITDTQYF. The CDR3 coding sequence is TGCAGTGCTAGTCCCAGGTTGATCACAGATACGCAGTATTTT.

The chain links TRBV10-2 to TRBJ1-6; TRBD1 matches 7 bases. There are 14 residues in the CDR3. CDR1 and CDR2 (germline): WSHSY, SAAADI. With V trimmed by 0 bases and J by 7 bases, 0 bases remained unmatched. CDR3 sequence: CASSESTGNSPLHF. Written as DNA, the CDR3 is TGCGCCAGCAGTGAGTCGACAGGGAATTCACCCCTCCACTTT.

This rearrangement joins TRBV7-2 to TRBJ1-5, with 7 bases identical to TRBD1. J gave up 5 bases and V 5 bases, and 9 bases lay outside the gene matches. This CDR3 has 15 amino acids. Germline values: CDR1 SGHTA, CDR2 FQGNSA. The CDR3 DNA is TGTGCCAGCAGCCCAACGACAGGGCGGGATCAGCCCCAGCATTTT. Protein sequence: CASSPTTGRDQPQHF.

The chain links TRBV19 to TRBJ2-3; D perhaps matches TRBD1 (6 bases). The V end lost 6 bases, the J end lost 1 base, and 11 bases lay between the germline ends. The germline V gene encodes CDR1 LNHDA and CDR2 SQIVND (reference sequence). This CDR3 contains 14 residues. The chain's CDR3 is CASSEDRGTDTQYF. CDR3 coding DNA: TGTGCCAGTAGCGAGGACAGAGGCACAGATACGCAGTATTTT.

The V gene is TRBV30, the J gene TRBJ1-5, with a weak D call TRBD1 (6 bases). From germline, CDR1 is GTSNPN and CDR2 SVGIG (reference sequence). V was clipped by 3 bases and J by 9 bases, with 18 bases between them. The CDR3 length is 14 residues. The CDR3 region is CAWSVGGPETPQHF. The CDR3 DNA is TGTGCCTGGAGCGTCGGGGGGCCCGAGACGCCCCAGCATTTT.